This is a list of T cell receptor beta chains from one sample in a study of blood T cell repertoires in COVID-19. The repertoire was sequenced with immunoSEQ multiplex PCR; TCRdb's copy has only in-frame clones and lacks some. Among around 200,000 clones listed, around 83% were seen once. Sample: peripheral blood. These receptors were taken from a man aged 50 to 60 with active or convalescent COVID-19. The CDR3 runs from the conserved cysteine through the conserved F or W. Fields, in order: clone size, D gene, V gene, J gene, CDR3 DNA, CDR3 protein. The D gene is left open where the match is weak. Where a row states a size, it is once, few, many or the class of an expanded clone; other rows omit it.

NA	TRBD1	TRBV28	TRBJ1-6	TGTGCCAGCAGGTTGGGACAGGCCTATAATTCACCCCTCCACTTT	CASRLGQAYNSPLHF
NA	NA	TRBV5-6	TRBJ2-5	TGTGCCAGCAGCTGGATGGAGTTGGAGACCCAGTACTTC	CASSWMELETQYF
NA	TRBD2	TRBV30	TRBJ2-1	TGTGCCTGGAGTCCTATTAGCGGGAGGGCTTCCTACAATGAGCAGTTCTTC	CAWSPISGRASYNEQFF
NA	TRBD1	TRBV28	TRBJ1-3	TGTGCCAGCACGACAGGGGGTGGAAACACCATATATTTT	CASTTGGGNTIYF
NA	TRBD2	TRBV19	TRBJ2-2	TGTGCCAGTAGTATTGGGACTAGCGGGAGTGCGGGCGGGGAGCTGTTTTTT	CASSIGTSGSAGGELFF
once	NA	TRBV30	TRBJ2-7	TGTGCCTGGAGGCGAGGGCCCTACGAGCAGTACTTC	CAWRRGPYEQYF
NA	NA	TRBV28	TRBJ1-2	TGTGCCAGCAGTCCCGCCGGACAAGAAAACTATGGCTACACCTTC	CASSPAGQENYGYTF
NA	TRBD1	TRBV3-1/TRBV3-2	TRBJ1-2	TGTGCCAGCAGCCTCACCACAGGGACAGGTAGGGGCTACACCTTC	CASSLTTGTGRGYTF
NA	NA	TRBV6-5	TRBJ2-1	TGTGCCAGCAGTTATGGAGTGAATGAGCAGTTCTTC	CASSYGVNEQFF
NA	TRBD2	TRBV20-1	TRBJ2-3	TGCAGTGCTAGTGGTGGACTAGCGGGTAAGAGGGAAGATACGCAGTATTTT	CSASGGLAGKREDTQYF
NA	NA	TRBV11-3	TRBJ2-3	TGTGCCAGCAGCTTAGGACAGGATTTTGGGCCAGATACGCAGTATTTT	CASSLGQDFGPDTQYF
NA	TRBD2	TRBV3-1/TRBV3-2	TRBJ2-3	TGTGCCAGCAGCTTGGGACTAGCGGGGGGGCCAGGCACAGATACGCAGTATTTT	CASSLGLAGGPGTDTQYF
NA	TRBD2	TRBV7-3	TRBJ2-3	TGTGCCAGCAGCTTTCTAGCGGGAGGGTCAGATACGCAGTATTTT	CASSFLAGGSDTQYF
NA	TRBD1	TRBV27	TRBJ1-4	TGTGCCAGCAGTTCGGGACAGGGAGGATATGAAAAACTGTTTTTT	CASSSGQGGYEKLFF
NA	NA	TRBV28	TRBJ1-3	TGTGCCAGCAGTCCCCCCGACTGGCGATCTGGAAACACCATATATTTT	CASSPPDWRSGNTIYF
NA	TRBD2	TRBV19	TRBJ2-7	TGTGCCAGCGCTAGCGGGAGTTCTTACGAGCAGTACTTC	CASASGSSYEQYF
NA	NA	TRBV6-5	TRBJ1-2	TGTGCCAGCAGCGGGTGGGAGACTAACTATGGCTACACCTTC	CASSGWETNYGYTF
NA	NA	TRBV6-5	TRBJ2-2	TGTGCCAGCAGCATCTCTACGAACACCGGGGAGCTGTTTTTT	CASSISTNTGELFF
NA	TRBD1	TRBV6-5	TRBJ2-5	TGTGCCAGCAGTTACCGTGACAGGGTGAGCGAGACCCAGTACTTC	CASSYRDRVSETQYF
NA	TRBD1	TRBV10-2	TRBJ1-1	TGCGCCAGCAGGAAAGCCGGGACAGAGAACACTGAAGCTTTCTTT	CASRKAGTENTEAFF
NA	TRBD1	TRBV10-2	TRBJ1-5	TGCGCCAGCAGTGGGACAGGGGGCAATCAGCCCCAGCATTTT	CASSGTGGNQPQHF
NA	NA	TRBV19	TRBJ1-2	TGTGCCAGTAGGGGGACTGATTGGGGCGGCTACACCTTC	CASRGTDWGGYTF
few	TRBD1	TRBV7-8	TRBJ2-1	TGTGCCAGCAGTTACGCGACAGGGGGGTCTTACAATGAGCAGTTCTTC	CASSYATGGSYNEQFF
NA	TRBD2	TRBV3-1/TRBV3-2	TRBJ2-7	TGTGCCAGCAGCCACGTCCCGCTGCGGGGGGTAGTCCAGGAGCAGTACTTC	CASSHVPLRGVVQEQYF
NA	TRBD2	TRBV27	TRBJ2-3	TGTGCCAGCAGTTTACGGGGGGGCAGCACAGATACGCAGTATTTT	CASSLRGGSTDTQYF
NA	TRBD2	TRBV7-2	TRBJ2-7	TGTGCCAGCAGCATCGGGACTAGCGGGAGTTCCCAGTACTTC	CASSIGTSGSSQYF
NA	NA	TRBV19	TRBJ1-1	TGTGCCAGTAGTATAGGGGCAGACCTGGGGAACACTGAAGCTTTCTTT	CASSIGADLGNTEAFF
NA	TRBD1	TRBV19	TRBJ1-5	TGTGCCAGTTCGGGACAGGTTAATCAGCCCCAGCATTTT	CASSGQVNQPQHF
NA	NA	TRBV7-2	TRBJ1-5	TGTGCCAGCAGCTTAGGGGCCCACGGGATGGGCAATCAGCCCCAGCATTTT	CASSLGAHGMGNQPQHF
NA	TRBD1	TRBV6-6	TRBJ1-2	TGTGCCAGCAGTTACTCGGACAGGGATTATGGCTACACCTTC	CASSYSDRDYGYTF
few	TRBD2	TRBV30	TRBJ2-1	TGTGCCTCTGAGCGGGAGGGCTACAATGAGCAGTTCTTC	CASEREGYNEQFF
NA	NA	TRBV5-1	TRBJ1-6	TGCGCCAGCAGCTTGAAGGGGATAGGTAATTCACCCCTCCACTTT	CASSLKGIGNSPLHF
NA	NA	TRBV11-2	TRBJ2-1	TGTGCCAGCAGCTTAGCCCAGTGGGAGCAGTTCTTC	CASSLAQWEQFF
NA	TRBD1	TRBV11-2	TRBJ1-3	TGTGCCAGCAGCTACCCCAGGACAGGGGGTAATCCCTCTGGAAACACCATATATTTT	CASSYPRTGGNPSGNTIYF
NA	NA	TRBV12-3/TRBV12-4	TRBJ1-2	TGTGCCTGCGCGGTGGCCTATGGCTACACCTTC	CACAVAYGYTF
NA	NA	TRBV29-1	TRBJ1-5	TGCAGCGTTGTCCTATCAGGATATGGCAATCAGCCCCAGCATTTT	CSVVLSGYGNQPQHF
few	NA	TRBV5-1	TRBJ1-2	TGCGCCAGCAGCTCGACGGTAACAGGGACCTACACCTTC	CASSSTVTGTYTF
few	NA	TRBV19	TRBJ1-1	TGTGCCAGTTTGTTCGCCGGGTCCGCCCCGAACACTGAAGCTTTCTTT	CASLFAGSAPNTEAFF
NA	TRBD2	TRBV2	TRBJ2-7	TGTGCCAGCACCTTTAGCGGGAGTCGTTCCGAGCAGTACTTC	CASTFSGSRSEQYF
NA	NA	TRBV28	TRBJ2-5	TGTGCCAGCACCCCCGGAGATCGGGAGACCCAGTACTTC	CASTPGDRETQYF
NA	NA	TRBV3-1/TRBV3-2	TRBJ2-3	TGTGCCAGCAGCCAAGATCTGAGCACAGATACGCAGTATTTT	CASSQDLSTDTQYF
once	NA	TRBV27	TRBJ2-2	TGTGCCAGCAGTTTTCTCGGACTGAGCACCGGGGAGCTGTTTTTT	CASSFLGLSTGELFF
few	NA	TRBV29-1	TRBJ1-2	TGCAGCGTCCCACAGGGAAATACTAACTATGGCTACACCTTC	CSVPQGNTNYGYTF
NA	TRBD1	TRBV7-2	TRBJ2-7	TGTGCCAGCAGCTTAAGGTGGACAGGGGGCTACGAGCAGTACTTC	CASSLRWTGGYEQYF
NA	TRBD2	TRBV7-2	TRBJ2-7	TGTGCCAGCAGCTACCTAGCGGGAGGTTCCTACGAGCAGTACTTC	CASSYLAGGSYEQYF
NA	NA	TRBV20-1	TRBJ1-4	TGCAGTGCTAGTCCACCAGGCGGGGATGAAAAACTGTTTTTT	CSASPPGGDEKLFF
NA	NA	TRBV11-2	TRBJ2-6	TGTGCCAGCAGCTTATATATCTCTGGGGCCAACGTCCTGACTTTC	CASSLYISGANVLTF